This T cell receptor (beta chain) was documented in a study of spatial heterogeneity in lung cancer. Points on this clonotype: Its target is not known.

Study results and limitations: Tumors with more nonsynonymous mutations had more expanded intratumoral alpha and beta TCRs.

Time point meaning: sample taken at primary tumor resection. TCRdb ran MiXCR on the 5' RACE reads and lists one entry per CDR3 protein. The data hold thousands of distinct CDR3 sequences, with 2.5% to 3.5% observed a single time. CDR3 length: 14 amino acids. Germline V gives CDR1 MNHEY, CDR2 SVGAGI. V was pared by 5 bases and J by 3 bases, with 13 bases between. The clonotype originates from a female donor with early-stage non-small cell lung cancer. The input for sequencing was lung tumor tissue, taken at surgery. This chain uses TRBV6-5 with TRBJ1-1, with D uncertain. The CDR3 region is CASSRGLGYTEAFF. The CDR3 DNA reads TGTGCCAGCAGTCGAGGGTTGGGGTACACTGAAGCTTTCTTT.